A single T cell receptor (beta chain) is shown here with its context. Patients included in sequencing had previously demonstrated CD8+CD57+ cell expansion by flow cytometry. The study profiled TCR beta VDJ and CDR3 using genomic DNA as template. Each CDR3 protein gets one entry after TCRdb re-called the reads with MiXCR. The sample has just over 150,000 distinct CDR3 sequences; less than 50% are singletons. These data originate in a study of CD8+CD57+ T cells in acquired aplastic anemia. CDR3 length: 15 residues. Trimming shortened V by 5 bases and J by 1 base, and 11 bases separated the two germline ends. The V gene's germline CDR1 is SEHNR and CDR2 FQNEAQ (reference sequence).

The sequenced material came from sorted CD4+, CD8+, or CD8+CD57+ T cells (not recorded which) from PBMCs. V usage is TRBV7-9 and J usage is TRBJ1-4, with D unresolved. The TCR was taken from a human donor with aplastic anemia. In nucleotides, the CDR3 is TGTGCCAGCAGCCCTCAGGAGGGAACTAATGAAAAACTGTTTTTT. Its protein product is CASSPQEGTNEKLFF.